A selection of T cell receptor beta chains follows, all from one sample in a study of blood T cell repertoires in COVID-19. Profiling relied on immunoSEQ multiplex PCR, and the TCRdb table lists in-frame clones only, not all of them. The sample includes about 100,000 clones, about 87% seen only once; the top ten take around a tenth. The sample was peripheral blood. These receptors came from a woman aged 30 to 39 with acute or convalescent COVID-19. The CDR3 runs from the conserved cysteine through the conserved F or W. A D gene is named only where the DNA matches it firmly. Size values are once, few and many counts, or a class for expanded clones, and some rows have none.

TGTGCCAGCAGTCCAGCGAATACAGGGCCCGAAGAGACCCAGTACTTC CASSPANTGPEETQYF TRBJ2-5 . TRBV28 .
TGTGCCAGCAGTTTAGCTGGGAGCGTCTACAATGAGCAGTTCTTC CASSLAGSVYNEQFF TRBJ2-1 once TRBV28 .
TGTGCCAGCAGCCAAGAGGGACAGGGGGCATGGAATTCACCCCTCCACTTT CASSQEGQGAWNSPLHF TRBJ1-6 . TRBV4-2 TRBD1
TGCGCCAGCAGTGAGGGGGGCGCCGGCGACGAGCAGTACTTC CASSEGGAGDEQYF TRBJ2-7 . TRBV10-1 .
TGTGCCAGCAGCTACACGGGGGGCACTGAAGCTTTCTTT CASSYTGGTEAFF TRBJ1-1 . TRBV7-9 .
TGTGCCTGTATACAGGGACCTAACTATGGCTACACCTTC CACIQGPNYGYTF TRBJ1-2 . TRBV30 .
TGTGCCAGCAGTTTATCGCTCTCGACAGGGGCCAGCACAGATACGCAGTATTTT CASSLSLSTGASTDTQYF TRBJ2-3 . TRBV27 TRBD1
TGTGCCAGCAGCTTTGTCGGTGTTCCCGAGCAGTTCTTC CASSFVGVPEQFF TRBJ2-1 . TRBV5-4 .
TGTGCCAGCGCCCCTCCAGGACTAGCTTCAGATACGCAGTATTTT CASAPPGLASDTQYF TRBJ2-3 . TRBV7-9 TRBD2
TGTGCCAGTAGTATAGCGGCGGGGACGAATGAAAAACTGTTTTTT CASSIAAGTNEKLFF TRBJ1-4 . TRBV19 .
TGTGCCAGCAGGTTCAGGGGGACCCAAGAGACCCAGTACTTC CASRFRGTQETQYF TRBJ2-5 . TRBV28 TRBD1
TGCGCCAGCAGCATCCTACCGGGACAGGGGTTTACCGGGGAGCTGTTTTTT CASSILPGQGFTGELFF TRBJ2-2 . TRBV5-1 TRBD1
TGTGCCAGCAGCTTAGCGGGGGCAGCTGGAAACACCATATATTTT CASSLAGAAGNTIYF TRBJ1-3 few TRBV7-8 .
TGTGCCAGCAGCTTAACGGCAGGGGAAAACACCATATATTTT CASSLTAGENTIYF TRBJ1-3 once TRBV11-3 .
TGCGCCAGCAGCTTGGACCCCGGGGGTAGCTATGGCTACACCTTC CASSLDPGGSYGYTF TRBJ1-2 . TRBV5-1 .
TGTGCCAGCAGACTCACCGGGACAGGCACCTACGAGCAGTACTTC CASRLTGTGTYEQYF TRBJ2-7 . TRBV6-6 TRBD1
TGTGCCAGCAGTTTATCGGGGGGCCAAGAGACCCAGTACTTC CASSLSGGQETQYF TRBJ2-5 . TRBV28 TRBD2
TGTGCCAGCAGCCCCCCGGGACAGGGATATGAAGCTTTCTTT CASSPPGQGYEAFF TRBJ1-1 . TRBV7-9 TRBD1
TGTGCCAGCAGCGTAGAAGGAACAGGGAACACCGGGGAGCTGTTTTTT CASSVEGTGNTGELFF TRBJ2-2 . TRBV9 .
TGTGCCAGCAGCTCCCGACAGGCCATTAATTCACCCCTCCACTTT CASSSRQAINSPLHF TRBJ1-6 . TRBV28 .
TGTGCCAGCAGCCCAACGACACATGACACTGAAGCTTTCTTT CASSPTTHDTEAFF TRBJ1-1 few TRBV25-1 .
TGTGCCAGCAGTTTATCTAACAGGGGCACTGAAGCTTTCTTT CASSLSNRGTEAFF TRBJ1-1 . TRBV27 TRBD1